This is a list of T cell receptor beta chains from one sample in a study of T cells in Graves' hyperthyroidism and ophthalmopathy. Each CDR3 protein is one row after TCRdb ran MiXCR on the multiplex PCR reads. The sample shows 340,000 or so distinct CDR3 sequences, around 17% of them seen only once. Sequenced sample: blood. Receptors originate from a man aged 25 to 40 with Graves' hyperthyroidism. CDR3s include the opening cysteine and the closing phenylalanine or tryptophan. The D gene is left open where the match is weak. Clone size, where shown, is once, few, many, or a class for clones that have expanded.

D gene	V gene	clone size	J gene	CDR3 protein	CDR3 DNA
.	TRBV12-5	few	TRBJ2-1	CASGLKEAGPVNEQFF	TGTGCTAGTGGTTTGAAGGAGGCAGGCCCCGTGAATGAGCAGTTCTTC
TRBD1	TRBV27	many	TRBJ2-7	CASSSTGVQSYEQYF	TGTGCCAGCAGCTCCACAGGGGTTCAATCTTACGAGCAGTACTTC
.	TRBV11-2	many	TRBJ2-7	CASSSRPSGDYEQYF	TGTGCCAGCAGCTCCAGGCCCTCAGGAGACTACGAGCAGTACTTC
.	TRBV6-2/TRBV6-3	many	TRBJ1-1	CASSYWVNTEAFF	TGTGCCAGCAGTTACTGGGTGAACACTGAAGCTTTCTTT
.	TRBV18	many	TRBJ1-2	CASSPPLQGLGHGYTF	TGTGCCAGCTCACCACCTCTCCAGGGTCTCGGCCATGGCTACACCTTC
.	TRBV30	many	TRBJ1-5	CAWTSEHSNQPQHF	TGTGCCTGGACCTCGGAACATAGCAATCAGCCCCAGCATTTT
TRBD2	TRBV6-2/TRBV6-3	many	TRBJ2-5	CASSYSSLRTSGVQETQYF	TGTGCCAGCAGTTACTCCTCACTTCGGACTAGCGGGGTCCAAGAGACCCAGTACTTC
.	TRBV30	once	TRBJ1-6	CAWSEQGWPLHF	TGTGCCTGGAGTGAACAGGGATGGCCCCTCCACTTT
TRBD1	TRBV2	many	TRBJ2-2	CASRVQGAGELFF	TGTGCCAGCAGAGTTCAGGGGGCCGGGGAGCTGTTTTTT
TRBD1	TRBV9	many	TRBJ1-3	CASSEGQGAGRNTIYF	TGTGCCAGCAGCGAGGGACAGGGCGCCGGGAGGAACACCATATATTTT
.	TRBV9	few	TRBJ1-2	CASSEGLANYGYTF	TGTGCCAGCAGCGAGGGGTTGGCTAACTATGGCTACACCTTC
TRBD2	TRBV20-1	many	TRBJ2-1	CSASVGGAYNEQFF	TGCAGTGCTAGCGTGGGGGGGGCCTACAATGAGCAGTTCTTC
.	TRBV29-1	.	TRBJ2-3	CSAGTIRADTQYF	TGCAGCGCAGGGACGATCCGGGCGGATACGCAGTATTTT
.	TRBV7-9	.	TRBJ2-1	CASSLPRVSSYNEQFF	TGTGCCAGCAGCCTTCCTAGGGTTTCCTCCTACAATGAGCAGTTCTTC
.	TRBV29-1	.	TRBJ1-2	CSATEQYNYGYTF	TGCAGCGCGACAGAACAATATAACTATGGCTACACCTTC
.	TRBV12-3/TRBV12-4	.	TRBJ1-6	CASSLSGFGNSPLHF	TGTGCCAGCAGTTTAAGCGGGTTTGGTAATTCACCCCTCCACTTT
TRBD1	TRBV7-9	many	TRBJ1-6	CASSFGQEEHSPLHF	TGTGCCAGCAGCTTTGGACAGGAGGAACATTCACCCCTCCACTTT
.	TRBV9	few	TRBJ2-1	CASSVEGGHNEQFF	TGTGCCAGCAGCGTAGAGGGGGGCCACAATGAGCAGTTCTTC
.	TRBV24-1	many	TRBJ1-1	CATRGLMNTEAFF	TGTGCCACCCGGGGGCTCATGAACACTGAAGCTTTCTTT
.	TRBV20-1	many	TRBJ2-3	CSATDGASTDTQYF	TGCAGTGCCACGGACGGAGCTAGCACAGATACGCAGTATTTT
TRBD2	TRBV18	once	TRBJ2-2	CASSPRTSGFANTGELFF	TGTGCCAGCTCACCACGGACTAGCGGATTCGCGAACACCGGGGAGCTGTTTTTT
TRBD2	TRBV5-5	many	TRBJ2-1	CASSLGLATMNEQFF	TGTGCCAGCAGCTTGGGACTAGCTACAATGAATGAGCAGTTCTTC
.	TRBV27	many	TRBJ2-2	CASSLSNTGELFF	TGTGCCAGCAGTTTATCCAACACCGGGGAGCTGTTTTTT
.	TRBV11-2	many	TRBJ2-1	CASSHERDIYNEQFF	TGTGCCAGCAGCCACGAGCGGGACATCTACAATGAGCAGTTCTTC
TRBD2	TRBV20-1	many	TRBJ2-5	CSAPQGAGGSTWTQYF	TGCAGTGCTCCCCAGGGAGCGGGAGGGTCAACCTGGACCCAGTACTTC
.	TRBV9	.	TRBJ1-1	CASSAFGPNTEAFF	TGTGCCAGCAGCGCTTTTGGTCCGAACACTGAAGCTTTCTTT
TRBD1	TRBV12-3/TRBV12-4	many	TRBJ1-5	CASSSRQGDLQPQHF	TGTGCCAGCAGTTCACGGCAGGGGGATTTGCAGCCCCAGCATTTT
.	TRBV11-2	many	TRBJ2-1	CASSLDPRENEQFF	TGTGCCAGCAGCTTAGACCCGCGTGAGAATGAGCAGTTCTTC
TRBD1	TRBV10-2	few	TRBJ1-2	CASKPGTDYGYTF	TGCGCCAGCAAACCCGGGACAGACTATGGCTACACCTTC
.	TRBV7-3	.	TRBJ2-1	CASSLNSLGGQFF	TGTGCCAGCAGCTTAAATTCCCTTGGGGGGCAGTTCTTC
.	TRBV15	few	TRBJ2-3	CATSNNRAGTDTQYF	TGTGCCACCAGCAACAACAGGGCCGGCACAGATACGCAGTATTTT
.	TRBV9	many	TRBJ1-2	CASGLEANYGYTF	TGTGCCAGCGGACTCGAAGCTAACTATGGCTACACCTTC
TRBD2	TRBV5-1	many	TRBJ2-2	CASSPLAGADGELFF	TGCGCCAGCAGCCCCCTAGCGGGAGCGGACGGGGAGCTGTTTTTT
TRBD1	TRBV6-1	.	TRBJ2-7	CASTRQGELGSYEQYF	TGTGCCAGCACGAGACAGGGAGAGCTTGGGTCCTACGAGCAGTACTTC
TRBD1	TRBV5-1	many	TRBJ2-5	CASSLGGQAKAQYF	TGCGCCAGCAGCTTGGGAGGACAGGCCAAGGCCCAGTACTTC
.	TRBV12-3/TRBV12-4	many	TRBJ2-5	CASRKQEGGETQYF	TGTGCCAGCAGGAAACAGGAAGGGGGGGAGACCCAGTACTTC
TRBD2	TRBV7-9	many	TRBJ2-1	CASSLGFRLAGDNEQFF	TGTGCCAGCAGCTTAGGGTTTCGGCTAGCGGGAGACAATGAGCAGTTCTTC
.	TRBV2	many	TRBJ2-5	CASRKLGPTATQYF	TGTGCCAGCAGGAAGCTCGGACCCACGGCGACCCAGTACTTC
.	TRBV9	few	TRBJ2-2	CASSVAPDYTTGELFF	TGTGCCAGCAGCGTAGCTCCCGACTACACAACCGGGGAGCTGTTTTTT
.	TRBV3-1	many	TRBJ2-1	CASKRESHNEQFF	TGTGCCAGCAAACGAGAGAGTCACAATGAGCAGTTCTTC
TRBD1	TRBV5-1	many	TRBJ2-3	CASRGGPDTQYF	TGCGCCAGCAGAGGGGGCCCAGATACGCAGTATTTT
TRBD1	TRBV7-8	.	TRBJ1-6	CASSTPRDRGLRNSPLHF	TGTGCCAGCAGTACTCCCCGGGACAGGGGGCTGAGGAATTCACCCCTCCACTTT
.	TRBV13	many	TRBJ2-1	CASKLGGGGSNSGEQFF	TGTGCCAGCAAACTCGGGGGAGGGGGTAGTAATAGCGGTGAGCAGTTCTTC
.	TRBV7-9	many	TRBJ2-7	CASSFGADTYEQYF	TGTGCCAGCAGCTTCGGTGCGGATACCTACGAGCAGTACTTC
TRBD2	TRBV12-3/TRBV12-4	many	TRBJ2-7	CASNLGLADSYEQYF	TGTGCCAGCAACCTGGGACTAGCGGACTCCTACGAGCAGTACTTC
TRBD2	TRBV7-2	.	TRBJ2-1	CASSLVTSGKVGLGEQFF	TGTGCCAGCAGCTTAGTCACTAGCGGGAAAGTCGGACTCGGTGAGCAGTTCTTC
.	TRBV30	many	TRBJ2-2	CASPRGDTGELFF	TGTGCCTCTCCCCGGGGTGACACCGGGGAGCTGTTTTTT
TRBD2	TRBV2	many	TRBJ2-2	CASSPRTSGTGELFF	TGTGCCAGCAGTCCCCGGACTAGCGGCACCGGGGAGCTGTTTTTT
.	TRBV9	few	TRBJ2-7	CASSAYREPYEQYF	TGTGCCAGCAGCGCTTACAGGGAGCCCTACGAGCAGTACTTC
.	TRBV2	many	TRBJ1-1	CASSEAGINTEAFF	TGTGCCAGCAGTGAAGCGGGGATAAACACTGAAGCTTTCTTT
.	TRBV19	.	TRBJ1-1	CASSIEGTTEAFF	TGTGCCAGTAGTATAGAAGGGACCACTGAAGCTTTCTTT
.	TRBV10-2	many	TRBJ2-7	CASSDEGRRGYEQYF	TGCGCCAGCAGTGACGAGGGGAGGAGAGGCTACGAGCAGTACTTC
.	TRBV5-1	.	TRBJ2-5	CASSLRHQETQYF	TGCGCCAGCAGCTTGAGGCACCAAGAGACCCAGTACTTC
TRBD1	TRBV2	many	TRBJ1-2	CASSWGQGGYTF	TGTGCCAGCAGTTGGGGACAGGGTGGCTACACCTTC
.	TRBV7-9	many	TRBJ1-5	CASSLSGFGNQPQHF	TGTGCCAGCAGTTTATCGGGTTTTGGCAATCAGCCCCAGCATTTT
.	TRBV5-1	many	TRBJ2-7	CASSLSGPYEQYF	TGCGCCAGCAGCTTGTCCGGCCCCTACGAGCAGTACTTC
.	TRBV18	many	TRBJ2-7	CASSPRSGSHEQYF	TGTGCCAGCTCACCACGTTCAGGGTCCCACGAGCAGTACTTC
TRBD1	TRBV10-3	many	TRBJ2-5	CAISGDRGETQYF	TGTGCCATCAGTGGGGACAGGGGAGAGACCCAGTACTTC
TRBD1	TRBV5-1	few	TRBJ1-4	CASSLTGTENEKLFF	TGCGCCAGCAGCTTGACCGGGACAGAGAATGAAAAACTGTTTTTT